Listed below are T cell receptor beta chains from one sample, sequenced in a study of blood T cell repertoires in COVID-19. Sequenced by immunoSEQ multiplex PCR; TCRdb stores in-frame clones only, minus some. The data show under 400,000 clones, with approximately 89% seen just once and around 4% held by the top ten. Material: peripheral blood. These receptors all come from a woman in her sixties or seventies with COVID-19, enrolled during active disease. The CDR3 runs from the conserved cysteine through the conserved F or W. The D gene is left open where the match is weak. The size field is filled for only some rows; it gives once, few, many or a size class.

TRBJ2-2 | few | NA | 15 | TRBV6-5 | TGTGCCAGCAGTTCCCCTTGGACTGGCACCGGGGAGCTGTTTTTT | CASSSPWTGTGELFF
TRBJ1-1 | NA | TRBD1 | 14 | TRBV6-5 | TGTGCCAGCAGAAACAGGGGGCGCGTAACTGAAGCTTTCTTT | CASRNRGRVTEAFF
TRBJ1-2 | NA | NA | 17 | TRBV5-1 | TGCGCCAGCAGCTTGGGGCAGGGCGTAAGAGCTAACTATGGCTACACCTTC | CASSLGQGVRANYGYTF
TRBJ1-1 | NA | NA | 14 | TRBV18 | TGTGCCAGCTCACCCGTGGGACACATCACTGAAGCTTTCTTT | CASSPVGHITEAFF
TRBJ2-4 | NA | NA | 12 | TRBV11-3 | TGTGCCAGCAGCCCGGGAGAGGGAGTTCAGTACTTC | CASSPGEGVQYF
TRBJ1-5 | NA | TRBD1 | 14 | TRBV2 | TGTGCCAGCAGTGGATCGACAGGGCGACAGCCCCAGCATTTT | CASSGSTGRQPQHF
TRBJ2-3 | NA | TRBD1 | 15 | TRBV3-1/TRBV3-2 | TGTGCCAGCAGCCAACGGGACAGGCCTACAGATACGCAGTATTTT | CASSQRDRPTDTQYF
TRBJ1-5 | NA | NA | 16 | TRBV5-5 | TGTGCCAGCAGTCTGGCGCCGTCTAGGGGTAATCAGCCCCAGCATTTT | CASSLAPSRGNQPQHF
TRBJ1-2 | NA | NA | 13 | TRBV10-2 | TGCGCCAGCCTCCCGGACAGCAACTATGGCTACACCTTC | CASLPDSNYGYTF
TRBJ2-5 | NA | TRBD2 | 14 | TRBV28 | TGTGCCAGCAGTCGGACTAGTGTACGGGAGACCCAGTACTTC | CASSRTSVRETQYF
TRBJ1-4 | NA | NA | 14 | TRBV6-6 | TGTGCCAGCACCGCGGGGGGGGCGGGTGAAAAACTGTTTTTT | CASTAGGAGEKLFF
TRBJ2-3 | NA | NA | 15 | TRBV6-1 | TGTGCCAGCAGTGAAGGCTGGGGGCGAGAGGATACGCAGTATTTT | CASSEGWGREDTQYF
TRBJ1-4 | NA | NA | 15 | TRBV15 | TGTGCCACCAGCAGAGAACGCCAGGATCTTGAAAAACTGTTTTTT | CATSRERQDLEKLFF
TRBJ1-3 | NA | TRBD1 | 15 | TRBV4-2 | TGTGCCAGCAGCCGGACGGGACAGAAAGGAAACACCATATATTTT | CASSRTGQKGNTIYF
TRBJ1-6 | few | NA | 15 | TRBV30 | TGTGCCTGGCGAGGAGGGATGGCCCCTAATTCACCCCTCCACTTT | CAWRGGMAPNSPLHF
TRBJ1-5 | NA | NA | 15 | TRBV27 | TGTGCCAGCAGCAGAAACAGGTATAGCAATCAGCCCCAGCATTTT | CASSRNRYSNQPQHF
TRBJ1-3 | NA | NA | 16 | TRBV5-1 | TGCGCCAGCAGCTTGGAGGACACCTCCTCTGGAAACACCATATATTTT | CASSLEDTSSGNTIYF
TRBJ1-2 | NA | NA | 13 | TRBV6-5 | TGTGCCAGCAAGCTGGACAGTGACTATGGCTACACCTTC | CASKLDSDYGYTF
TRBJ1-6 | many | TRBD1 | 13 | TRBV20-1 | TGCAGTGCTAGTGGGACAGCTGATTCACCCCTCCACTTT | CSASGTADSPLHF
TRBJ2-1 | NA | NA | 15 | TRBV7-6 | TGTGCCAGCAGCTTACGGGCGGGTGCCTACAATGAGCAGTTCTTC | CASSLRAGAYNEQFF
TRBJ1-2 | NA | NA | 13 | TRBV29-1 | TGCAGCGTCCGTCCCGACAGTAACTATGGCTACACCTTC | CSVRPDSNYGYTF
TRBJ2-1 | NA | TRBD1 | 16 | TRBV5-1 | TGCGCCACCGGTACAGGGGGCCTGAGCTCCTACAATGAGCAGTTCTTC | CATGTGGLSSYNEQFF
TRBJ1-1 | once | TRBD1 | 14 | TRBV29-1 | TGCAACCTCGACAGGGGGGAAGGTAGGACTGAAGCTTTCTTT | CNLDRGEGRTEAFF
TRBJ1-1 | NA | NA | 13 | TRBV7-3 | TGTGCCAGCAGCTTGTCGGTGAACACTGAAGCTTTCTTT | CASSLSVNTEAFF
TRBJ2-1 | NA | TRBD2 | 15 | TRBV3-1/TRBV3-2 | TGTGCCAGCAGCCAAGCGGGGGGTTCCTACAATGAGCAGTTCTTC | CASSQAGGSYNEQFF
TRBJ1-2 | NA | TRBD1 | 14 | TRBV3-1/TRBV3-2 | TGTGCCAGCAGCCCCCCGGGACAGAACTATGGCTACACCTTC | CASSPPGQNYGYTF
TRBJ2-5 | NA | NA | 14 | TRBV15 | TGTGCCACCAGCAGAGATCGAGGGCAAGAGACCCAGTACTTC | CATSRDRGQETQYF
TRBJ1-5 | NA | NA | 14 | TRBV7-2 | TGTGCCAGCAGCGACAGCAATAGCAATCAGCCCCAGCATTTT | CASSDSNSNQPQHF
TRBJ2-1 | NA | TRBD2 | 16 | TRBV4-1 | TGCGCCAGCAGCCCGACTAGCGGGGCCGCCTACAATGAGCAGTTCTTC | CASSPTSGAAYNEQFF
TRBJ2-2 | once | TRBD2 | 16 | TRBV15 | TGTGCCACCAGCAGGACTAGCGGGGGGGCCGCCGGGGAGCTGTTTTTT | CATSRTSGGAAGELFF
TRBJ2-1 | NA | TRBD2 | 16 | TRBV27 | TGTGCCAGCAGTACTAGCGGGATCCAAGACTACAATGAGCAGTTCTTC | CASSTSGIQDYNEQFF
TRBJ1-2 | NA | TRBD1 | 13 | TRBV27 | TGTGCCAGCAGACCGACAGGGTACTATGGCTACACCTTC | CASRPTGYYGYTF
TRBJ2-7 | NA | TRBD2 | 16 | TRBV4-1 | TGCGCCAGCAGCCTTAGGGATAGCGGGGGGATGGGGGAGCAGTACTTC | CASSLRDSGGMGEQYF
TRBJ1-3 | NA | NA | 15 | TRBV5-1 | TGCGCCAGCAGCTTGGGTACAGGATCAGGAAACACCATATATTTT | CASSLGTGSGNTIYF
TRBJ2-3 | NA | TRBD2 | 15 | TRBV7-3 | TGTGCCAGCAGCCTGACTAGCGGGGACACAGATACGCAGTATTTT | CASSLTSGDTDTQYF